This TCR beta chain emerged from a study of blood T cell repertoires in COVID-19. On the study more broadly: Collection of acute and convalescent COVID-19 samples took place in the United States, Italy and Spain. T cells, B-cell-depleted T cells, or PBMCs provided the cDNA or gDNA that served as material.

The germline CDR1 and CDR2 sequences are LGHNA and YNFKEQ. V was trimmed by 1 base and J by 0 bases, leaving 15 bases between them. The CDR3 is 17 residues long. Original processing notes: From reference gene primer amplification, estimates of nucleated cell counts were derived. Data came from immunoSEQ multiplex PCR; TCRdb stores just in-frame clones and leaves some out. Clonal size and the V and J genes are those of that table, whereas D and trimming came from the DNA. The top ten hold around 7.3% of the sample, which has more than 85,000 clones, roughly 76% seen once. V is TRBV4-2 and J is TRBJ1-1; tentatively, D is TRBD1 (6 bases). The receptor was isolated from a woman aged 55-70 years with acute or convalescent COVID-19. Sequencing input: peripheral blood. The CDR3 DNA is TGTGCCAGCAGCCAAGGACTGGGGGACATCATGAACACTGAAGCTTTCTTT. Residues: CASSQGLGDIMNTEAFF.